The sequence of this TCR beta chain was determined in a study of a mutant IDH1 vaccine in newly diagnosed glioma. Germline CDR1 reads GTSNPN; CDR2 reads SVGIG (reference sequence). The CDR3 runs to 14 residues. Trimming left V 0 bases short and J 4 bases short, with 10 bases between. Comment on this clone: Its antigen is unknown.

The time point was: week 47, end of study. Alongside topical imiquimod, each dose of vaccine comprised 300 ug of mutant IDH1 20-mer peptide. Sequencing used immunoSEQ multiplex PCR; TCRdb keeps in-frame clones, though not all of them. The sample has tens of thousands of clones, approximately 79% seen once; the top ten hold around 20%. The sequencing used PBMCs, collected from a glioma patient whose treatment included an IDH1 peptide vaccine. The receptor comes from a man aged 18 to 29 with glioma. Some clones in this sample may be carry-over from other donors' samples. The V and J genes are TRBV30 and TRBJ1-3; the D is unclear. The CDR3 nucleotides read TGTGCCTGGAGTGTAGAAAGATCGGGAAACACCATATATTTT. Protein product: CAWSVERSGNTIYF.